The 25 T cell receptor beta chains listed next were all sequenced from one sample in a study of response to subunit inactivated influenza vaccine. TCRdb passed the RT-PCR reads through MiXCR, listing each CDR3 protein once. The data hold 250,000 to 350,000 distinct CDR3 sequences, with 22% observed a single time. The source was PBMCs from blood, collected 21 months after vaccination. These TCRs come from a man aged 45-69 years who received an inactivated influenza vaccine.

This clonotype was observed a handful of times. V gene TRBV6-2 or TRBV6-3 combines with J gene TRBJ2-7; D ambiguous. The V gene's germline CDR1 is MNHEY and CDR2 SVGEGT. The CDR3 is 12 residues long. Trimming left V 4 bases short and J 2 bases short, with 6 bases between. Written as DNA, the CDR3 is TGTGCCAGCAGTTTAACGGCCTACGAGCAGTACTTC. Translated: CASSLTAYEQYF.

This chain links TRBV27 with TRBJ2-7, with 7 bases identical to TRBD2. The germline CDR1 and CDR2 sequences are MNHEY and SMNVEV (reference sequence). The CDR3 runs to 14 residues. The ends lost 3 bases at V and 3 bases at J; junction bases unmatched: 5. CDR3 DNA sequence: TGTGCCAGCAGTTTTCTCCGCGGGAGCTACGAGCAGTACTTC. This codes for CASSFLRGSYEQYF.

The rearrangement links TRBV7-8 to TRBJ2-7, with D uncertain. Germline V gene data show CDR1 as SGHVS and CDR2 as FQNEAQ. The ends were cut back, 1 base at V and 5 bases at J, with 9 bases in the middle. This CDR3 region has 13 residues. In DNA, the CDR3 is TGTGCCAGCAGCTTAGAAGTGGTAAACGAGCAGTACTTC. Translated, it gives CASSLEVVNEQYF. Complete variable domain (other parts from reference TRBV7-8 and TRBJ2-7): GAGVSQSPRYKVAKRGQDVALRCDPISGHVSLFWYQQALGQGPEFLTYFQNEAQLDKSGLPSDRFFAERPEGSVSTLKIQRTQQEDSAVYLCASSLEVVNEQYFGPGTRLTVT.

The chain joins TRBV19 to TRBJ2-3; TRBD2 agrees at 9 bases. The CDR3 is 15 residues long. V gave up 5 bases and J gave up 0 bases; unmatched junction bases: 3. The germline CDR1 and CDR2 sequences are LNHDA and SQIVND (reference sequence). CDR3 nucleotides: TGTGCCAGTAGTCCCCTAGCGGGGAGCACAGATACGCAGTATTTT. It is translated as CASSPLAGSTDTQYF.

The gene calls are TRBV4-3 and TRBJ2-7, with a possible D match to TRBD2 (5 bases). In germline, CDR1 is LGHNA, CDR2 YSLEER. CDR3 size: 15 residues. Trimming removed 1 base at V and 0 bases at J, with 10 bases between. The CDR3 loop is CASSQGVGSSYEQYF. CDR3 sequence (DNA): TGCGCCAGCAGCCAAGGGGTGGGGAGCTCCTACGAGCAGTACTTC.

The rearrangement links TRBV9 to TRBJ2-3; D not certain. CDR3 size: 13 residues. Germline lookup yields CDR1 SGDLS and CDR2 YYNGEE. Trimming took off 3 bases at V and 2 bases at J, with 7 bases between the two ends. CDR3 DNA sequence: TGTGCCAGCAGCGAGAGTTCCACAGATACGCAGTATTTT. It yields the protein CASSESSTDTQYF.

The rearrangement joins TRBV19 to TRBJ1-3; weak D call: TRBD1 (6 bases). This CDR3 contains 13 residues. Looked up from germline, CDR1 is LNHDA and CDR2 is SQIVND (reference sequence). V lost 8 bases to trimming and J lost 5 bases, with 13 bases between them. CDR3: CASGLQGRNTIYF. The DNA for the CDR3 is TGTGCCAGTGGTCTTCAGGGGAGAAACACCATATATTTT.

The rearrangement links TRBV18 to TRBJ1-4; D remains unclear. Trimming stripped 2 bases from V and 0 bases from J, with 10 bases between. The CDR3 has 16 residues. CDR1 is KGHSH, CDR2 LQKENI, per germline. The chain's CDR3 is CASSPKPPPTNEKLFF. DNA of the CDR3: TGTGCCAGCTCACCAAAGCCTCCCCCAACTAATGAAAAACTGTTTTTT.

A few counts support this clonotype. The chain carries TRBV7-2 and TRBJ1-2; D is possibly TRBD1 (5 bases). Germline assignment: CDR1 SGHTA and CDR2 FQGNSA. This CDR3 has 14 residues. V dropped 7 bases and J dropped 4 bases, with 16 bases sitting between them. CDR3 amino acids: CASTRGQGSYGYTF. CDR3 DNA: TGTGCCAGCACCCGAGGGCAGGGTAGCTATGGCTACACCTTC. The variable domain in full, with the rest retrieved from reference TRBV7-2 and TRBJ1-2, is GAGVSQSPSNKVTEKGKDVELRCDPISGHTALYWYRQSLGQGLEFLIYFQGNSAPDKSGLPSDRFSAERTGGSVSTLTIQRTQQEDSAVYLCASTRGQGSYGYTFGSGTRLTVV.

This clonotype was observed a few times. V is TRBV4-2 and J is TRBJ1-1; D remains ambiguous. The CDR3 sequence is 14 residues long. The ends were cut back, 7 bases at V and 0 bases at J, with 12 bases in the middle. Germline V gives CDR1 LGHNA, CDR2 YNFKEQ. The DNA for the CDR3 is TGTGCCAGCAAGGCGGGCTCGTTGAACACTGAAGCTTTCTTT. It translates to CASKAGSLNTEAFF.

This clonotype appeared a few times. The chain recombines TRBV5-1 with TRBJ1-1; D remains ambiguous. Germline CDR1 is SGHRS and CDR2 is YFSETQ. This CDR3 contains 14 residues. V gave up 2 bases and J gave up 5 bases, with 13 bases separating them. In nucleotides, the CDR3 is TGCGCCAGCAGCTTCGGCCCAGGTAGTACTGAAGCTTTCTTT. Its translation: CASSFGPGSTEAFF.

The chain links TRBV5-1 to TRBJ1-1, with a tentative D call TRBD1 (6 bases). This CDR3 is built from 14 residues. V lost 5 bases, J lost 0 bases, and 11 bases lay in between. CDR1 is SGHRS, CDR2 YFSETQ, per germline. The CDR3 protein is CASRSGAMNTEAFF. CDR3 nucleotides: TGCGCCAGCAGGTCAGGGGCTATGAACACTGAAGCTTTCTTT.

The table lists this clonotype with a count of one. The rearrangement joins TRBV7-8 to TRBJ2-7; 7 positions match TRBD1. CDR3 size: 15 residues. The V gene end was trimmed by 4 bases and the J gene end by 3 bases; junction bases not matched to a gene: 9. CDR1 and CDR2 from the germline V gene are SGHVS and FQNEAQ. CDR3 nucleotide sequence: TGTGCCAGCAGCTCCCGGACAGGACCATACTACGAGCAGTACTTC. Its protein is CASSSRTGPYYEQYF.

This clonotype was seen at least ten times. This chain uses TRBV7-9 with TRBJ1-2; 7 positions match TRBD1. The CDR3 covers 15 residues. Germline V gives CDR1 SEHNR, CDR2 FQNEAQ (reference sequence). Trimming at V came to 1 base and at J to 5 bases, leaving 7 bases not matched to a gene. CDR3 nucleotide sequence: TGTGCCAGCAGCTTAGAGTTGGGACAGAATTATGGCTACACCTTC. As protein: CASSLELGQNYGYTF.

The V call is TRBV12-3 or TRBV12-4, the J call TRBJ2-7, with D perhaps matching TRBD2 (5 bases). The germline V and J ends were trimmed by 4 bases and 2 bases, with 18 bases remaining between them. The CDR3 totals 16 residues. Here the CDR3 reads CASSSRRAVVTYEQYF. The CDR3 nucleotides are TGTGCCAGCAGTTCTCGGCGGGCGGTGGTTACCTACGAGCAGTACTTC.

There are a few counts of this clonotype. The chain combines TRBV28 with TRBJ1-5, with TRBD1 as a possible D gene (5 bases). Germline V gene data show CDR1 as MDHEN and CDR2 as SYDVKM. The CDR3 extends over 14 amino acids. Trimming took 9 bases from V and 7 from J, leaving 19 bases between them. CDR3 DNA sequence: TGTGCCAGTTTGGAATCAGGGTTGGGACAGCCCCAGCATTTT. Translation: CASLESGLGQPQHF.

This clonotype was counted only a few times. The J gene is TRBJ1-2, the V gene TRBV20-1; tentatively, D is TRBD1 (5 bases). V gave up 1 base and J gave up 2 bases, with 11 bases separating them. CDR1 and CDR2 from the germline V gene are DFQATT and SNEGSKA (reference sequence). The length of the CDR3 is 14 residues. The CDR3 nucleotides are TGCAGTGCTAGAGCCCTCCAGGGAAACTATGGCTACACCTTC. Its protein product is CSARALQGNYGYTF.

Comment on this clonotype: One junction end does not reproduce the germline sequence, and a read error may be involved. This chain links TRBV7-9 with TRBJ2-6; D might be TRBD1 (5 bases). Germline-derived CDR1 and CDR2 are SEHNR and FQNEAQ (reference sequence). The length of the CDR3 is 15 residues. CDR3 in DNA: TGTGCCAGCAGGTCACGGGTGTCTGGGGCCAAGGTCCTGACTTTC. Its protein is CASRSRVSGAKVLTF.

In nucleotides, the CDR3 is TGTGCCAGCAGCACGGGAGTTAAGGATGAGCAGTTCTTC. Its protein product is CASSTGVKDEQFF. The rearrangement links TRBV7-2 to TRBJ2-1; D is possibly TRBD2 (6 bases). The germline V gene encodes CDR1 SGHTA and CDR2 FQGNSA. There are 13 residues in the CDR3. V lost 5 bases and J lost 8, with 13 bases in between.

The gene calls are TRBV3-1 and TRBJ2-1; a possible D gene is TRBD1 (6 bases). The CDR3 sequence is 13 residues long. Germline V gene sequence: CDR1 LGHDT, CDR2 YNNKEL (reference sequence). Trimming left V 2 bases short and J 7 bases short, with 9 bases between. CDR3 residues: CASSQLQGNEQFF. Here the CDR3 DNA reads TGTGCCAGCAGCCAACTACAGGGTAATGAGCAGTTCTTC.

This clonotype appeared a few times. The gene calls are TRBV20-1 and TRBJ1-2; 8 bases are a match to TRBD1. Germline CDR1 and CDR2: DFQATT and SNEGSKA (reference sequence). V was pared by 3 bases and J by 8 bases, with 11 bases of the junction left unmatched. The CDR3 is 14 residues long. The DNA of the CDR3 is TGCAGTGCTAGGGCTCCTCAGGGGGCGTGGGGCTACACCTTC. Amino acids: CSARAPQGAWGYTF.

This clonotype was counted between two and nine times. The chain combines TRBV5-1 with TRBJ2-2, with D perhaps TRBD1 or TRBD2 (5 bases each). The CDR3 spans 13 residues. V lost 7 bases and J 0 bases, leaving 7 bases between the germline ends. The germline V gene encodes CDR1 SGHRS and CDR2 YFSETQ. CDR3 bases: TGCGCCAGCGGGGGACCGAACACCGGGGAGCTGTTTTTT. This gives the protein CASGGPNTGELFF.

This clonotype was observed a few times. The CDR3 coding sequence is TGCAGTGCTAGTCGCTCAGGCGGGGCCCCCCAAGGCACTGAAGCTTTCTTT. Translated, it gives CSASRSGGAPQGTEAFF. The V gene is TRBV20-1, the J gene TRBJ1-1; D may be TRBD1 (5 bases). The V and J ends lost 3 bases and 4 bases respectively, with 24 bases between them. Germline lookup yields CDR1 DFQATT and CDR2 SNEGSKA (reference sequence). There are 17 residues in the CDR3.

This chain uses TRBV12-3 or TRBV12-4 with TRBJ2-1; the D is unclear. Trimming took off 2 bases at V and 0 bases at J, with 8 bases between the two ends. CDR3 size: 15 residues. The chain's CDR3 is CASSLKVTSYNEQFF. The DNA for the CDR3 is TGTGCCAGCAGTTTAAAGGTGACCTCCTACAATGAGCAGTTCTTC.

V usage is TRBV19 and J usage is TRBJ1-6; 7 bases map to TRBD1. Germline V gene sequence: CDR1 LNHDA, CDR2 SQIVND (reference sequence). J lost 0 bases, V lost 7 bases, and 6 bases had no gene match. The CDR3 has 16 amino acids. The CDR3 nucleotides read TGTGCCAGTACCGAGACAGGGAACTCCTATAATTCACCCCTCCACTTT. As protein: CASTETGNSYNSPLHF. Looking up the rest from reference TRBV19 and TRBJ1-6 gives the full variable domain: DGGITQSPKYLFRKEGQNVTLSCEQNLNHDAMYWYRQDPGQGLRLIYYSQIVNDFQKGDIAEGYSVSREKKESFPLTVTSAQKNPTAFYLCASTETGNSYNSPLHFGNGTRLTVT.